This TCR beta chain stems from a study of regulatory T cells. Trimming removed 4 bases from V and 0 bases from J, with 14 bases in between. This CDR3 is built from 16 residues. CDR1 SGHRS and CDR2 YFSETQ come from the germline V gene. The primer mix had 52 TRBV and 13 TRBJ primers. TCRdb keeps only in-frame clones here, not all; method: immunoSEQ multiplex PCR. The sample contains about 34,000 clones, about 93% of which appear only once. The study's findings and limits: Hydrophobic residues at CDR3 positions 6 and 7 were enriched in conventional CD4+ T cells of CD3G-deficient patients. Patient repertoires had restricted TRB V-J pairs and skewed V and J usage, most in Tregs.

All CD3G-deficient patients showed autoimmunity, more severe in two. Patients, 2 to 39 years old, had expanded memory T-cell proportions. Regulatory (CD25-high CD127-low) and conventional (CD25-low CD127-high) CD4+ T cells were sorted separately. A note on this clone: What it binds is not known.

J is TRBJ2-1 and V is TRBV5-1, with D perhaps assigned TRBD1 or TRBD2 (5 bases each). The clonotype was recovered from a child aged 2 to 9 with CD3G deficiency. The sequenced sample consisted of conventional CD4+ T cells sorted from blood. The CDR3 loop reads CASSLGALSSYNEQFF. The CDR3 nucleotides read TGCGCCAGCAGCCTCGGGGCGCTGAGCTCCTACAATGAGCAGTTCTTC.